What follows are 15 T cell receptor beta chains derived from one specimen sequenced in a study of blood T cell repertoires in COVID-19. Libraries were prepared by immunoSEQ multiplex PCR; TCRdb keeps only in-frame clonotypes and omits some of them. The repertoire has under 350,000 clones, around 89% of them found once; the top ten carry around 4.4%. Sequencing was carried out using peripheral blood. These receptors came from a man aged 35 to 55 with acute or convalescent COVID-19.

The rearrangement uses TRBV2 and TRBJ1-5; TRBD1 agrees at 11 bases. After removal of 3 bases from V and 6 bases from J, the junction contained 1 base not matched to a gene. Germline-derived CDR1 and CDR2 are SNHLY and FYNNEI. The CDR3 covers 14 residues. This CDR3 reads CASSDGTGGQPQHF. DNA for the CDR3: TGTGCCAGCAGTGATGGGACAGGGGGTCAGCCCCAGCATTTT.

The chain is built from TRBV18 and TRBJ1-1; 9 nucleotides agree with TRBD1. Germline CDR1 KGHSH, CDR2 LQKENI. This CDR3 has 14 residues. V shed 3 bases, J shed 4 bases, and the junction held 3 bases outside the gene matches. Here the CDR3 reads CASSPRTGATEAFF. The CDR3 DNA reads TGTGCCAGCTCACCGAGGACAGGGGCCACTGAAGCTTTCTTT.

The chain carries TRBV3-1 (or the pseudogene TRBV3-2) and TRBJ2-7, with D hard to call. V lost 3 bases, J lost 3 bases, and 9 bases lay in between. The germline V gene encodes CDR1 LGHDT and CDR2 YNNKEL (reference sequence). CDR3 length equals 13 residues. CDR3: CASSHSHYYEQYF. The CDR3 DNA reads as TGTGCCAGCAGCCATTCCCACTACTACGAGCAGTACTTC.

The J gene is TRBJ2-2, the V gene TRBV7-9; D possibly corresponds to TRBD2 (5 bases). Germline V gene data show CDR1 as SEHNR and CDR2 as FQNEAQ (reference sequence). V lost 5 bases and J 0 bases, leaving 13 bases between the germline ends. This CDR3 has 16 amino acids. This CDR3 is CASSPLERANTGELFF. The DNA of the CDR3 is TGTGCCAGCAGCCCCTTAGAGAGGGCGAACACCGGGGAGCTGTTTTTT.

V and J are TRBV4-2 and TRBJ2-7; TRBD2 matches at 13 bases. V trimming: 4 bases; J trimming: 2 bases; junction bases outside the gene matches: 5. The CDR3 has 16 amino acids. CDR1 is LGHNA and CDR2 is YNFKEQ in the germline V gene. This CDR3 is CASSLTGTSGAYEQYF. The CDR3 DNA reads as TGTGCCAGCAGCCTAACGGGGACTAGCGGGGCCTACGAGCAGTACTTC.

The sample holds one count of this clone. This chain uses TRBV24-1 with TRBJ1-4; a weak D match, TRBD1 (5 bases). Trimming removed 4 bases at V and 3 bases at J, with 11 bases between. The CDR3 runs 15 residues. Germline values: CDR1 KGHDR, CDR2 SFDVKD. This CDR3 is CATSEGEAANEKLFF. The CDR3 DNA is TGTGCCACCAGTGAAGGGGAGGCCGCTAATGAAAAACTGTTTTTT.

The chain recombines TRBV6-6 with TRBJ1-1; a weak D match, TRBD1 (5 bases). The V gene's germline CDR1 is MNHNY and CDR2 SVGAGI (reference sequence). The CDR3 is 15 residues long. V lost 7 bases, J lost 6 bases, and 21 bases lay in between. The CDR3 is CASTTLGGGRAEAFF. CDR3 in DNA: TGTGCCAGCACCACCCTTGGGGGGGGGAGGGCTGAAGCTTTCTTT.

The rearrangement links TRBV6-1 to TRBJ2-3; D is possibly TRBD2 (6 bases). Trimming cost V 2 bases and J 6 bases, with 15 bases left between them. The CDR3 totals 15 residues. The germline gives CDR1 MNHNS, CDR2 SASEGT. The CDR3 loop reads CASSERDPREDTQYF. Written as DNA, the CDR3 is TGTGCCAGCAGTGAACGGGACCCTCGGGAGGATACGCAGTATTTT.

The chain has TRBV10-1 and TRBJ2-1; D may be TRBD2 (7 bases). The germline V gene has CDR1 WNHNN and CDR2 SYGVQD (reference sequence). Trimming removed 0 bases from V and 7 bases from J, with 13 bases in between. This CDR3 region has 15 residues. The CDR3 spells CASSESRGQGNEQFF. DNA of the CDR3: TGCGCCAGCAGTGAGTCGCGGGGGCAGGGGAATGAGCAGTTCTTC.

The chain uses TRBV7-8 and TRBJ1-3; a possible D gene is TRBD1 (5 bases). The CDR3 consists of 15 residues. CDR1 is SGHVS and CDR2 is FQNEAQ in the germline V gene. Deletions cut 4 bases from V and 3 bases from J, with 13 bases between. CDR3 nucleotide sequence: TGTGCCAGCAGCTGGAATTGGGGGGATGGAAACACCATATATTTT. Its translation is CASSWNWGDGNTIYF.

The chain carries TRBV6-1 and TRBJ1-2, with 7 nucleotides matching TRBD1. CDR1 MNHNS and CDR2 SASEGT come from the germline V gene. CDR3 length equals 14 residues. V gave up 3 bases and J gave up 4 bases; unmatched junction bases: 5. This CDR3 reads CASSERGQTYGYTF. The CDR3 DNA reads as TGTGCCAGCAGTGAGAGGGGACAGACCTATGGCTACACCTTC.

The genes are TRBV19 and TRBJ2-1; the D gene is possibly TRBD1 (5 bases). V was clipped by 5 bases and J by 9 bases, with 17 bases between them. The germline V gene encodes CDR1 LNHDA and CDR2 SQIVND (reference sequence). This CDR3 region has 14 residues. The CDR3 DNA is TGTGCCAGTAGTTCACAGGACCGTCTCGGTGAGCAGTTCTTC. Its translation is CASSSQDRLGEQFF.

V and J are TRBV30 and TRBJ2-1, with TRBD1 as a possible D gene (6 bases). Germline V gene sequence: CDR1 GTSNPN, CDR2 SVGIG (reference sequence). V lost 3 bases to trimming and J lost 2 bases, with 17 bases between them. This CDR3 spans 16 amino acids. CDR3 sequence: CAWSLGAGVTYNEQFF. Here the CDR3 DNA reads TGTGCCTGGAGCTTAGGGGCAGGGGTAACCTACAATGAGCAGTTCTTC.

J is TRBJ1-4 and V is TRBV20-1; D is unresolved. Trimming left V 3 bases short and J 5 bases short, with 7 bases between. CDR1 and CDR2 (germline): DFQATT, SNEGSKA (reference sequence). CDR3 length: 12 amino acids. DNA for the CDR3: TGCAGTGCTAGTTTGGCAAATGAAAAACTGTTTTTT. Amino acid sequence: CSASLANEKLFF.

Regarding this clone: The sample has other DNA sequences that encode this CDR3 too. The chain combines TRBV30 with TRBJ1-1, with D perhaps matching TRBD1 (5 bases). The CDR3 consists of 12 residues. V was cut by 4 bases and J by 5 bases, with 11 bases left in between. Looked up from germline, CDR1 is GTSNPN and CDR2 is SVGIG (reference sequence). The CDR3 loop reads CAWKRRGTEAFF. In DNA form, the CDR3 reads TGTGCCTGGAAACGCCGGGGGACTGAAGCTTTCTTT.